These 25 T cell receptor beta chains came from one sample sequenced in a study of regulatory T cells in long-lasting Graves disease. Both iRepertoire HTBI primers and Arm-PCR of CDR3 regions were used to build the TCR beta libraries. Via MiXCR, TCRdb re-called the multiplex PCR reads, giving one row per CDR3 protein. The sample consists of 450,000 to 700,000 distinct CDR3 sequences, roughly 13% of them appearing once. Specified time point: newly diagnosed GD, antithyroid drugs for less than 3 months. RNA from PBMCs was the source of the TCR library. The same sample was also used in a study of T cells in Graves' hyperthyroidism and ophthalmopathy.

The sample consisted of peripheral blood mononuclear cells (PBMCs), taken at new diagnosis, from a patient treated with antithyroid drugs. Source of these receptors: a young man with Graves disease.

The CDR3 reads CASSPTPVGTGSNQPQHF. CDR3 sequence (DNA): TGTGCCAGCAGTCCTACCCCGGTGGGGACGGGCAGCAATCAGCCCCAGCATTTT. V usage is TRBV27 and J usage is TRBJ1-5, with D maybe TRBD1 (5 bases). This CDR3 is built from 18 residues. From germline, CDR1 is MNHEY and CDR2 SMNVEV (reference sequence). The V gene lost 5 bases and the J gene lost 1 base, with 21 bases spanning the gap.

At least ten counts were recorded for this clonotype. The V gene is TRBV27, the J gene TRBJ1-5; possibly TRBD1 for D (5 bases). CDR3 length equals 13 residues. Per germline, CDR1 MNHEY and CDR2 SMNVEV (reference sequence). Trimming removed 6 bases from V and 8 bases from J, with 14 bases in between. DNA of the CDR3: TGTGCCAGCAGCCTGGTGGAAGGGGAGCCCCAGCATTTT. It yields the protein CASSLVEGEPQHF.

There are a few counts of this clonotype. A read error is possible here, since a much larger clone lies one base away. The rearrangement links TRBV28 to TRBJ2-7, with TRBD2 identical over 7 bases. There are 15 residues in the CDR3. Germline loops: CDR1 MDHEN, CDR2 SYDVKM. The chain's CDR3 is CASSFQGLNSHEQYF. CDR3 nucleotides: TGTGCCAGCAGTTTCCAGGGACTAAACTCCCACGAGCAGTACTTC.

This clonotype appeared many times. The chain uses TRBV7-2 and TRBJ2-7, with TRBD2 matching 11 bases. CDR3 length equals 16 residues. The ends lost 5 bases at V and 5 bases at J; junction bases unmatched: 11. The germline V gene has CDR1 SGHTA and CDR2 FQGNSA. This chain's CDR3 is CASSLTSGSFNNEQYF. In DNA form, the CDR3 reads TGTGCCAGCAGCCTCACTAGCGGGAGTTTTAACAACGAGCAGTACTTC. The full variable domain, completed using reference TRBV7-2 and TRBJ2-7, is GAGVSQSPSNKVTEKGKDVELRCDPISGHTALYWYRQSLGQGLEFLIYFQGNSAPDKSGLPSDRFSAERTGGSVSTLTIQRTQQEDSAVYLCASSLTSGSFNNEQYFGPGTRLTVT.

In this sample, this clonotype turned up many times. V gene TRBV30 combines with J gene TRBJ1-2, with D perhaps TRBD1 (6 bases). This CDR3 is 13 amino acids long. The V end was cut by 5 bases, the J end by 4 bases, with 14 bases between. The germline V gene encodes CDR1 GTSNPN and CDR2 SVGIG (reference sequence). The CDR3 DNA follows: TGTGCCTGGGGGACAACCGGGGGCTATGGCTACACCTTC. It codes for CAWGTTGGYGYTF.

CDR3 amino acids: CASSQTDRGSDTQYF. The DNA for the CDR3 is TGTGCCAGCAGCCAGACGGACAGGGGTTCAGATACGCAGTATTTT. The genes are TRBV14 and TRBJ2-3; 9 bases are shared with TRBD1. Germline CDR1 is SGHDN and CDR2 is FVKESK. The CDR3 sequence is 15 residues long. With 3 bases clipped from V and 4 bases from J, the junction kept 5 bases outside the gene matches.

This clonotype was seen at least ten times. This chain links TRBV27 with TRBJ2-3; D is perhaps TRBD2 (5 bases). Germline V CDR1 and CDR2: MNHEY, SMNVEV (reference sequence). The length of the CDR3 is 17 residues. Trimming removed 6 bases at V and 5 bases at J, with 24 bases between. CDR3 sequence (DNA): TGTGCCAGCAGCCTCCTACCGGCTAGCCCTTCGGAAGATACGCAGTATTTT. This sequence encodes CASSLLPASPSEDTQYF.

This chain connects TRBV15 to TRBJ2-7; 8 positions match TRBD2. The ends lost 1 base at V and 3 bases at J; junction bases unmatched: 2. CDR1 LNHNV and CDR2 YYDKDF come from the germline V gene (reference sequence). The CDR3 is made up of 14 amino acids. The chain's CDR3 is CATSRAGGGYEQYF. CDR3 coding DNA: TGTGCCACCAGCAGAGCGGGAGGGGGCTACGAGCAGTACTTC.

This clonotype was recorded once. The J gene is TRBJ2-7, the V gene TRBV12-3 or TRBV12-4, with 8 bases matching TRBD1. CDR3 length equals 14 residues. V lost 3 bases and J lost 6; bases outside the gene matches: 7. The CDR3 region has the DNA TGTGCCAGCAGTTTTAGACAGGGGACGGTCGAGCAGTACTTC. The encoded protein is CASSFRQGTVEQYF.

The chain carries TRBV5-1 and TRBJ2-7; D not resolved. CDR1 and CDR2 from the germline V gene are SGHRS and YFSETQ. The CDR3 runs 13 residues. Trimming took off 0 bases at V and 3 bases at J, with 7 bases between the two ends. CDR3 in amino acids: CASSLDWLYEQYF. For the CDR3, the DNA is TGCGCCAGCAGCTTGGATTGGCTCTACGAGCAGTACTTC.

The chain has TRBV30 and TRBJ2-7; 7 bases fit TRBD2. The CDR3 spans 13 residues. The germline CDR1 and CDR2 sequences are GTSNPN and SVGIG (reference sequence). The V gene end was trimmed by 0 bases and the J gene end by 11 bases; junction bases not matched to a gene: 10. This chain's CDR3 is CAWSVAGEGEKYF. In nucleotides, the CDR3 is TGTGCCTGGAGTGTTGCGGGAGAGGGTGAGAAGTACTTC.

V and J are TRBV28 and TRBJ2-3; D possibly corresponds to TRBD2 (5 bases). The CDR3 is made up of 15 amino acids. Germline V gives CDR1 MDHEN, CDR2 SYDVKM. Trimming removed 4 bases from V and 3 bases from J, with 14 bases in between. The chain's CDR3 is CASSSPTGRTDTQYF. In nucleotides, the CDR3 is TGTGCCAGCAGTTCCCCGACGGGAAGGACAGATACGCAGTATTTT.

This clonotype came up a few times. The chain recombines TRBV6-2 or TRBV6-3 with TRBJ1-2; D not resolved. The germline V gene encodes CDR1 MNHEY and CDR2 SVGEGT. V was shortened by 4 bases and J by 2 bases, with 20 bases between the two germline ends. CDR3 length: 17 amino acids. The CDR3 nucleotides are TGTGCCAGCAGTTCAATAGGTACGGAGCAGCCGAACTATGGCTACACCTTC. It is translated as CASSSIGTEQPNYGYTF.

This clonotype was picked up many times. This chain links TRBV11-1 with TRBJ2-1, with 14 bases lining up with TRBD2. Germline V gene data show CDR1 as SGHAT and CDR2 as FQDESV (reference sequence). Trimming removed 4 bases from V and 6 bases from J; junction bases left unmatched: 5. The CDR3 length is 16 residues. CDR3 sequence reads: CASSSRTSGRSNEQFF. In DNA, the CDR3 is TGTGCCAGCAGCTCGCGGACTAGCGGGAGGTCCAATGAGCAGTTCTTC.

On this clonotype itself: A read error is possible here, since a much larger clone lies one base away. J is TRBJ1-2 and V is TRBV20-1; D call uncertain. CDR3 size: 13 residues. The germline gives CDR1 DFQATT, CDR2 SNEGSKA (reference sequence). The V and J ends lost 1 base and 2 bases respectively, with 8 bases between them. CDR3 protein: CSARGGRNYGYTF. CDR3 nucleotides: TGCAGTGCTAGAGGTGGTAGGAACTATGGCTACACCTTC.

The chain links TRBV19 to TRBJ2-7; D possibly corresponds to TRBD1 (7 bases). Trimming took 2 bases from V and 6 from J, leaving 11 bases between them. There are 13 residues in the CDR3. Germline CDR1 LNHDA, CDR2 SQIVND (reference sequence). This CDR3 is CASSISQGGEQYF. DNA of the CDR3: TGTGCCAGTAGTATATCTCAGGGGGGCGAGCAGTACTTC. The full variable domain, in which reference TRBV19 and TRBJ2-7 provide the parts outside the CDR3, is DGGITQSPKYLFRKEGQNVTLSCEQNLNHDAMYWYRQDPGQGLRLIYYSQIVNDFQKGDIAEGYSVSREKKESFPLTVTSAQKNPTAFYLCASSISQGGEQYFGPGTRLTVT.

A few counts support this clonotype. This chain links TRBV19 with TRBJ2-1, with D tentatively TRBD2 (5 bases). Trimming cost V 3 bases and J 0 bases, with 9 bases left between them. This CDR3 has 15 amino acids. Germline assignment: CDR1 LNHDA and CDR2 SQIVND (reference sequence). The CDR3 coding sequence is TGTGCCAGTAGTATCGAAGGGAGCTCCTACAATGAGCAGTTCTTC. Its translation: CASSIEGSSYNEQFF.

This sequence joins TRBV19 and TRBJ1-5; no clear D. In germline, CDR1 is LNHDA, CDR2 SQIVND (reference sequence). The V gene lost 5 bases and the J gene lost 4 bases, with 12 bases spanning the gap. The CDR3 has 14 residues. The CDR3 sequence: CASSARTFNQPQHF. CDR3 in DNA: TGTGCCAGTAGTGCCCGGACCTTTAATCAGCCCCAGCATTTT.

There are many counts of this clonotype. V and J are TRBV3-1 and TRBJ2-1; tentatively, D is TRBD2 (6 bases). Trimming left V 1 base short and J 0 bases short, with 13 bases between. CDR1 and CDR2 from the germline V gene are LGHDT and YNNKEL (reference sequence). The CDR3 consists of 17 residues. CDR3 residues: CASSQVVLGSSYNEQFF. DNA of the CDR3: TGTGCCAGCAGCCAAGTCGTGCTCGGGAGCTCCTACAATGAGCAGTTCTTC.

The table lists this clonotype with a few counts. A junction end diverges from the germline sequence, so it may reflect a read error. V usage is TRBV5-1 and J usage is TRBJ1-4; tentative D call: TRBD1 (6 bases). This CDR3 spans 14 amino acids. Germline V gives CDR1 SGHRS, CDR2 YFSETQ. The CDR3 nucleotides read TGCACCAGCAGGGTAACAGGGTCGGGTGAAAAACTGTTTTTT. Translated, it gives CTSRVTGSGEKLFF.

The table lists this clonotype with a few counts. This clone may be a read error of a much larger clone one base away. Here the CDR3 omits its conserved ending phenylalanine or tryptophan, so a read error is the likely source. V gene TRBV24-1 combines with J gene TRBJ2-1; 7 positions match TRBD2. The CDR3 runs to 15 residues. The germline V gene encodes CDR1 KGHDR and CDR2 SFDVKD. With 0 bases clipped from V and 6 bases from J, the junction kept 4 bases outside the gene matches. CDR3 region: CATSDLASGANEQFL. CDR3 DNA: TGTGCCACCAGTGATTTGGCTAGCGGTGCCAATGAGCAGTTCCTC.

This clonotype was detected ten times or more. The gene calls are TRBV7-2 and TRBJ2-1, with a tentative D call TRBD1 (5 bases). Per germline, CDR1 SGHTA and CDR2 FQGNSA. V lost 5 bases and J lost 3, with 17 bases in between. The CDR3 consists of 16 residues. The CDR3 region is CASSISSGADYNEQFF. In DNA, the CDR3 is TGTGCCAGCAGCATTAGTAGTGGGGCTGACTACAATGAGCAGTTCTTC.

There are many counts of this clonotype. The chain employs TRBV30 and TRBJ2-7; the D gene is possibly TRBD2 (5 bases). Germline V gives CDR1 GTSNPN, CDR2 SVGIG (reference sequence). There are 13 residues in the CDR3. Trimming took off 2 bases at V and 2 bases at J, with 10 bases between the two ends. CDR3 nucleotides: TGTGCCTGGAGTTTCGGGGTTACCTACGAGCAGTACTTC. This sequence encodes CAWSFGVTYEQYF.

The table lists this clonotype with a count of one. The chain uses TRBV5-1 and TRBJ2-2; D is unresolved. Trimming pared 0 bases from V and 4 bases from J, leaving 7 bases between. This CDR3 region has 14 residues. Germline assignment: CDR1 SGHRS and CDR2 YFSETQ. The CDR3 loop is CASSLVEITGELFF. CDR3 nucleotides: TGCGCCAGCAGCTTGGTGGAGATCACCGGGGAGCTGTTTTTT.

The sample holds many counts of this clonotype. CDR3 loop: CASSEQSSGSTDTQYF. Here the CDR3 DNA reads TGCGCCAGCAGCGAACAATCTAGCGGAAGCACAGATACGCAGTATTTT. The chain carries TRBV5-1 and TRBJ2-3; 7 bases align to TRBD2. The CDR3 runs 16 residues. V lost 4 bases, J lost 0 bases, and 8 bases stayed unmatched. Per germline, CDR1 SGHRS and CDR2 YFSETQ. The full variable domain, its missing parts supplied by reference TRBV5-1 and TRBJ2-3, is KAGVTQTPRYLIKTRGQQVTLSCSPISGHRSVSWYQQTPGQGLQFLFEYFSETQRNKGNFPGRFSGRQFSNSRSEMNVSTLELGDSALYLCASSEQSSGSTDTQYFGPGTRLTVL.